These T cell receptor beta chains were read from a single sample in a study of blood T cell repertoires in COVID-19. Here immunoSEQ multiplex PCR was the method, and the copy in TCRdb shows in-frame clones only, minus some. Among about 190,000 clones listed, 70% to 85% were seen once. What was sequenced was peripheral blood. Source of these receptors: a man aged 45-65 years who had recovered from COVID-19. Both conserved end residues are part of each CDR3. A D gene is named only where the DNA matches it firmly. Some rows have no size entry. The others give once, few or many, or a class for an expanded clone.

d_gene: .
j_gene: TRBJ2-7
v_gene: TRBV6-6
abundance: .
CDR3aa: CASSIQGFNEQYF
CDR3nt: TGTGCCAGCAGCATACAGGGTTTCAACGAGCAGTACTTC

d_gene: .
j_gene: TRBJ1-2
v_gene: TRBV7-9
abundance: .
CDR3aa: CASSLAEGSGGGYTF
CDR3nt: TGTGCCAGCAGCTTGGCGGAGGGTTCGGGGGGTGGCTACACCTTC

d_gene: TRBD2
j_gene: TRBJ2-1
v_gene: TRBV19
abundance: .
CDR3aa: CASSSRGGGEQFF
CDR3nt: TGTGCCAGTAGCTCCCGTGGGGGGGGTGAGCAGTTCTTC

d_gene: .
j_gene: TRBJ1-4
v_gene: TRBV25-1
abundance: .
CDR3aa: CASSEGGSDEKLFF
CDR3nt: TGTGCCAGCAGTGAGGGGGGAAGTGATGAAAAACTGTTTTTT

d_gene: TRBD1
j_gene: TRBJ2-1
v_gene: TRBV9
abundance: .
CDR3aa: CASSVEQGAMKFF
CDR3nt: TGTGCCAGCAGCGTAGAGCAGGGGGCTATGAAGTTCTTC

d_gene: .
j_gene: TRBJ2-2
v_gene: TRBV2
abundance: .
CDR3aa: CASSEAGGAGELFF
CDR3nt: TGTGCCAGCAGTGAAGCGGGGGGAGCCGGGGAGCTGTTTTTT

d_gene: .
j_gene: TRBJ1-2
v_gene: TRBV7-2
abundance: .
CDR3aa: CASSLGGDFYGYTF
CDR3nt: TGTGCCAGCAGCTTAGGGGGGGACTTCTATGGCTACACCTTC

d_gene: .
j_gene: TRBJ2-7
v_gene: TRBV30
abundance: .
CDR3aa: CAWNTGTQTYEQYF
CDR3nt: TGTGCCTGGAACACCGGGACTCAGACCTACGAGCAGTACTTC

d_gene: .
j_gene: TRBJ2-2
v_gene: TRBV5-6
abundance: .
CDR3aa: CASSSLPENTGELFF
CDR3nt: TGTGCCAGCAGCTCTTTGCCAGAGAACACCGGGGAGCTGTTTTTT

d_gene: .
j_gene: TRBJ2-2
v_gene: TRBV5-6
abundance: .
CDR3aa: CASSPGPNTGELFF
CDR3nt: TGTGCCAGCAGCCCAGGTCCTAACACCGGGGAGCTGTTTTTT

d_gene: .
j_gene: TRBJ1-2
v_gene: TRBV6-5
abundance: .
CDR3aa: CASSLAASFYGYTF
CDR3nt: TGTGCCAGCAGTTTGGCAGCGAGCTTCTATGGCTACACCTTC

d_gene: TRBD2
j_gene: TRBJ2-3
v_gene: TRBV11-2
abundance: .
CDR3aa: CASSLGWTSGVASTDTQYF
CDR3nt: TGTGCCAGCAGCTTAGGATGGACTAGCGGGGTTGCTAGCACAGATACGCAGTATTTT

d_gene: TRBD1
j_gene: TRBJ1-2
v_gene: TRBV7-2
abundance: .
CDR3aa: CASSLTGASGYTF
CDR3nt: TGTGCCAGCAGCCTAACAGGGGCCTCTGGCTACACCTTC

d_gene: TRBD2
j_gene: TRBJ2-5
v_gene: TRBV2
abundance: .
CDR3aa: CASSARGDQETQYF
CDR3nt: TGTGCCAGCAGCGCCCGGGGGGACCAAGAGACCCAGTACTTC

d_gene: .
j_gene: TRBJ2-2
v_gene: TRBV6-5
abundance: .
CDR3aa: CASKVGANTGELFF
CDR3nt: TGTGCCAGCAAAGTCGGGGCGAACACCGGGGAGCTGTTTTTT

d_gene: .
j_gene: TRBJ2-3
v_gene: TRBV7-3
abundance: once
CDR3aa: CASSATSTDTQYF
CDR3nt: TGTGCCAGCAGCGCGACTAGCACAGATACGCAGTATTTT

d_gene: .
j_gene: TRBJ2-5
v_gene: TRBV7-8
abundance: .
CDR3aa: CASSYTTGMIYQETQYF
CDR3nt: TGTGCCAGCAGCTACACCACAGGGATGATATACCAAGAGACCCAGTACTTC

d_gene: TRBD1
j_gene: TRBJ1-4
v_gene: TRBV18
abundance: .
CDR3aa: CASSPQGAGEKLFF
CDR3nt: TGTGCCAGCTCACCTCAGGGGGCAGGTGAAAAACTGTTTTTT

d_gene: .
j_gene: TRBJ2-2
v_gene: TRBV11-2
abundance: .
CDR3aa: CASSLAGAGTGELFF
CDR3nt: TGTGCCAGCAGCTTAGCGGGAGCGGGCACCGGGGAGCTGTTTTTT

d_gene: .
j_gene: TRBJ2-7
v_gene: TRBV9
abundance: few
CDR3aa: CASSVGVGAGGRDYEQYF
CDR3nt: TGTGCCAGCAGCGTAGGGGTGGGGGCTGGCGGGAGAGACTACGAGCAGTACTTC

d_gene: .
j_gene: TRBJ2-3
v_gene: TRBV7-6
abundance: .
CDR3aa: CASSLSGFTGILTDTQYF
CDR3nt: TGTGCCAGCAGCTTATCGGGGTTCACAGGGATATTGACAGATACGCAGTATTTT

d_gene: TRBD1
j_gene: TRBJ1-3
v_gene: TRBV27
abundance: .
CDR3aa: CASRRDRGPGNTIYF
CDR3nt: TGTGCCAGCAGGAGAGACAGGGGGCCTGGAAACACCATATATTTT

d_gene: TRBD2
j_gene: TRBJ2-7
v_gene: TRBV5-5
abundance: .
CDR3aa: CASSLAGGPWEQYF
CDR3nt: TGTGCCAGCAGCTTAGCGGGAGGGCCTTGGGAGCAGTACTTC

d_gene: .
j_gene: TRBJ2-1
v_gene: TRBV11-3
abundance: once
CDR3aa: CASSKEPGSSYNEQFF
CDR3nt: TGTGCCAGCAGCAAAGAACCGGGAAGCTCCTACAATGAGCAGTTCTTC

d_gene: .
j_gene: TRBJ2-1
v_gene: TRBV4-2
abundance: once
CDR3aa: CASSLETHNEQFF
CDR3nt: TGTGCCAGCAGCCTTGAGACTCACAATGAGCAGTTCTTC